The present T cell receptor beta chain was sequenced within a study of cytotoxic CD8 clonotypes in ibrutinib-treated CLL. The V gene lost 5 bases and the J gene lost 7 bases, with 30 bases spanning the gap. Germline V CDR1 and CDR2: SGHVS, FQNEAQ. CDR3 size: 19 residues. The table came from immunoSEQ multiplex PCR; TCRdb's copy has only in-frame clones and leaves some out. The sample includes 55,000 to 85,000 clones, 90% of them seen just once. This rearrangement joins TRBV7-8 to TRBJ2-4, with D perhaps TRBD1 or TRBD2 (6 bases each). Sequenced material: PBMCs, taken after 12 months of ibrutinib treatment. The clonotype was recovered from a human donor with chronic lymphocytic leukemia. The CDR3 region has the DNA TGTGCCAGCAGCGCAGGAGTGCAGGGGTCTCTGGGCCGGGGGAACATTCAGTACTTC. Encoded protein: CASSAGVQGSLGRGNIQYF. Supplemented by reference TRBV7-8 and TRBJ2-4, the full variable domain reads GAGVSQSPRYKVAKRGQDVALRCDPISGHVSLFWYQQALGQGPEFLTYFQNEAQLDKSGLPSDRFFAERPEGSVSTLKIQRTQQEDSAVYLCASSAGVQGSLGRGNIQYFGAGTRLSVL.